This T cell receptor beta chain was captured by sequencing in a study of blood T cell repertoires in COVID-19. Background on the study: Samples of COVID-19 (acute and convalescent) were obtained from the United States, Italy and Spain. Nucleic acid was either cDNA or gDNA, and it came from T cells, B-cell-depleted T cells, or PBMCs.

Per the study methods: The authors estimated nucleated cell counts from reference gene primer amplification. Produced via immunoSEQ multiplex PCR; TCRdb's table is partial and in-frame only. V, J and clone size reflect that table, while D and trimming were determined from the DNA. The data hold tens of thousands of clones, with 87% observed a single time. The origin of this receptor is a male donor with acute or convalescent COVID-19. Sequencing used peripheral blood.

Here the CDR3 DNA reads TGTGCCAGCAGGCTGACAGAAAGCTCCTACGAGCAGTACTTC. Protein product: CASRLTESSYEQYF. The J gene is TRBJ2-7, the V gene TRBV6-5, with D possibly TRBD1 on 5 matching bases. Trimming removed 6 bases from V and 0 bases from J, with 12 bases in between. The germline V gene has CDR1 MNHEY and CDR2 SVGAGI. This CDR3 is built from 14 residues.